The next 31 T cell receptor beta chains were all read from a single sample in a study of blood T cell repertoires in COVID-19 (dated by TCRdb to the early 2020s). The library came from the immunoSEQ multiplex PCR assay. Not all clones reach the TCRdb copy of this immuneACCESS table, which keeps in-frame sequences only. Checked studies attribute under half of the gap to unresolved V genes and leave the rest unexplained. The sample table records about 240,000 clones; about 82% of these occur just once. The ten largest clones add up to about 5.1% of the sample. Sequenced material: peripheral blood. Receptors were obtained from a man aged 50-60 years with COVID-19, enrolled during active disease.

CDR3 residues: CASSLGRGSYEQYF. CDR3 bases: TGTGCCAGCAGCTTGGGCAGGGGGTCCTACGAGCAGTACTTC. This rearrangement joins TRBV5-4 to TRBJ2-7, with 7 bases aligning to TRBD1. The V gene's germline CDR1 is SGHNT and CDR2 YYREEE (reference sequence). CDR3 length equals 14 residues. V gave up 0 bases and J gave up 1 base; unmatched junction bases: 1.

V and J are TRBV7-4 and TRBJ2-7; no clear D. With 1 base removed from V and 3 bases from J, the gap between germline ends came to 13 bases. Germline loops: CDR1 SGHVT, CDR2 SQSDAQ. The CDR3 sequence is 15 residues long. CDR3 bases: TGTGCCAGCAGCTTAGGGGCCTCAAGGATCTACGAGCAGTACTTC. Protein product: CASSLGASRIYEQYF.

The chain has TRBV30 and TRBJ1-5; possible D gene TRBD1, 5 bases. Trimming took off 3 bases at V and 2 bases at J, with 17 bases between the two ends. This CDR3 region has 16 residues. CDR1 is GTSNPN, CDR2 SVGIG, per germline (reference sequence). The DNA of the CDR3 is TGTGCCTGGAGCCACCGGGGGGTAGCCGGCAATCAGCCCCAGCATTTT. Translation: CAWSHRGVAGNQPQHF.

The chain is built from TRBV5-1 and TRBJ1-4; D is possibly TRBD1 (5 bases). The CDR3 runs 15 residues. Deletions cut 0 bases from V and 2 bases from J, with 8 bases between. Germline assignment: CDR1 SGHRS and CDR2 YFSETQ. CDR3 sequence (DNA): TGCGCCAGCAGCTTGGGACAGCGCACTAATGAAAAACTGTTTTTT. Translated, it gives CASSLGQRTNEKLFF.

This clone was picked up a small number of times. This chain uses TRBV4-2 with TRBJ2-2, with 7 bases fitting TRBD1. V was clipped by 3 bases and J by 1 base; unmatched bases: 8. In germline, CDR1 is LGHNA, CDR2 YNFKEQ. The CDR3 extends over 17 amino acids. Written as DNA, the CDR3 is TGTGCCAGCAGCCACGCGACAGGGTTCGGGAACACCGGGGAGCTGTTTTTT. Its translation is CASSHATGFGNTGELFF.

This clone was recorded a few times. The chain uses TRBV10-3 and TRBJ1-1; 7 bases align to TRBD1. This CDR3 has 13 residues. The germline V gene has CDR1 ENHRY and CDR2 SYGVKD. V dropped 5 bases and J dropped 1; count of bases not matched to a gene: 1. In nucleotides, the CDR3 is TGTGCCATCAGTACAGGGGCGAACACTGAAGCTTTCTTT. Protein: CAISTGANTEAFF.

The V gene is TRBV2, the J gene TRBJ1-6; D not resolved. V lost 10 bases to trimming and J lost 2 bases, with 12 bases between them. Germline CDR1 is SNHLY and CDR2 is FYNNEI. The CDR3 consists of 14 residues. CDR3 protein: CATNARTYNSPLHF. CDR3 DNA sequence: TGTGCCACCAATGCCAGAACCTATAATTCACCCCTCCACTTT.

The chain employs TRBV3-1 (or the pseudogene TRBV3-2) and TRBJ2-2, with a tentative D call TRBD1 (6 bases). This CDR3 spans 16 amino acids. Trimming shortened V by 4 bases and J by 1 base, and 13 bases separated the two germline ends. The germline CDR1 and CDR2 sequences are LGHDT and YNNKEL (reference sequence). The CDR3: CASSPTGFGNTGELFF. CDR3 nucleotide sequence: TGTGCCAGCAGCCCTACAGGGTTTGGGAACACCGGGGAGCTGTTTTTT.

The chain employs TRBV7-9 and TRBJ2-7, with 7 bases that match TRBD1. The CDR3 contains 15 residues. In germline, CDR1 is SEHNR, CDR2 FQNEAQ (reference sequence). Unmatched junction bases numbered 10, after V lost 6 bases and J lost 2 bases. The CDR3 DNA reads as TGTGCCAGCAGTCTAACCACAGGGGACACCTACGAGCAGTACTTC. This sequence encodes CASSLTTGDTYEQYF.

This chain links TRBV28 with TRBJ1-5, with 12 bases matching TRBD1. Germline CDR1 MDHEN, CDR2 SYDVKM. The CDR3 runs 16 residues. With 7 bases clipped from V and 6 bases from J, the junction kept 10 bases outside the gene matches. CDR3 sequence reads: CASIPGQGAGSQPQHF. In nucleotides, the CDR3 is TGTGCCAGCATTCCGGGACAGGGGGCTGGTAGTCAGCCCCAGCATTTT. Full variable domain (rest looked up from reference TRBV28 and TRBJ1-5): DVKVTQSSRYLVKRTGEKVFLECVQDMDHENMFWYRQDPGLGLRLIYFSYDVKMKEKGDIPEGYSVSREKKERFSLILESASTNQTSMYLCASIPGQGAGSQPQHFGDGTRLSIL.

The chain is built from TRBV4-2 and TRBJ2-3, with 8 bases identical to TRBD2. The germline gives CDR1 LGHNA, CDR2 YNFKEQ. The CDR3 runs 15 residues. V gave up 5 bases and J gave up 6 bases; unmatched junction bases: 10. The CDR3 nucleotides read TGTGCCAGCAGCGGCTCCTGGCGGGGGGCCGATACGCAGTATTTT. Its protein product is CASSGSWRGADTQYF.

The chain recombines TRBV21-1 with TRBJ1-6; the D segment call TRBD1 is taken from the table without a DNA check. TRBV21-1 is classified as a pseudogene. The CDR3 contains 15 residues. CDR3 DNA: TGTGCCAGCAGCGTCAGGACAGGAATAAATTCACCCCTCCACTTT. Residues: CASSVRTGINSPLHF.

The chain joins TRBV6-5 to TRBJ1-1; tentative D call: TRBD1 (5 bases). Germline values: CDR1 MNHEY, CDR2 SVGAGI. The V and J ends lost 0 bases and 11 bases respectively, with 16 bases between them. The CDR3 runs to 14 residues. This CDR3 is CASSYSTVRGGAFF. CDR3 nucleotide sequence: TGTGCCAGCAGTTACTCAACTGTACGGGGGGGGGCTTTCTTT.

This chain links TRBV4-1 with TRBJ1-4, with TRBD1 identical over 10 bases. Germline V gene lookup returns CDR1 MGHRA and CDR2 YSYEKL. The CDR3 loop spans 19 amino acids. With V trimmed by 0 bases and J by 0 bases, 7 bases remained unmatched. The CDR3 DNA is TGCGCCAGCAGCCAAGATCGGGACAGGGGATCAACAACTAATGAAAAACTGTTTTTT. This encodes CASSQDRDRGSTTNEKLFF.

The chain uses TRBV5-6 and TRBJ2-3; D not resolved. The CDR3 is 12 residues long. V lost 0 bases, J lost 6 bases, and 5 bases lay in between. CDR1 SGHDT and CDR2 YYEEEE come from the germline V gene. This CDR3 is CASSLGRDTQYF. Here the CDR3 DNA reads TGTGCCAGCAGCTTGGGCCGGGATACGCAGTATTTT.

The V call is TRBV19, the J call TRBJ2-1; a possible D gene is TRBD2 (6 bases). V gave up 10 bases and J gave up 0 bases, with 10 bases separating them. Germline V gene lookup returns CDR1 LNHDA and CDR2 SQIVND (reference sequence). There are 13 residues in the CDR3. The CDR3 DNA sequence: TGTGCCACCTTGGGGGGCTCCTACAATGAGCAGTTCTTC. The encoded protein is CATLGGSYNEQFF.

This clone was seen just once. This sequence joins TRBV6-6 and TRBJ2-2; 8 nucleotides match TRBD2. Germline V gene lookup returns CDR1 MNHNY and CDR2 SVGAGI (reference sequence). The trim removed 7 bases at V and 7 bases at J, leaving 8 bases unmatched. This CDR3 is built from 14 residues. The CDR3 spells CASTPSGGSGELFF. CDR3 coding DNA: TGTGCCAGCACCCCCAGCGGGGGAAGCGGGGAGCTGTTTTTT.

This clone was counted once. The V gene is TRBV14, the J gene TRBJ2-5; a weak D match, TRBD1 (6 bases). The CDR3 extends over 12 amino acids. The V end was cut by 1 base, the J end by 7 bases, with 7 bases between. Germline V gene sequence: CDR1 SGHDN, CDR2 FVKESK. CDR3 nucleotides: TGTGCCAGCAGCCAAGGCAGGGGGACCCAGTACTTC. Translating gives CASSQGRGTQYF.

This clone appeared a single time. The chain recombines TRBV18 with TRBJ1-1; D gene ambiguous. The CDR3 runs 14 residues. Between the trimmed V and J ends, which lost 6 bases and 9 bases, there was a span of 20 bases. Germline V gene sequence: CDR1 KGHSH, CDR2 LQKENI. The CDR3 here is CASSPDGSSGKAFF. As DNA, the CDR3 is TGTGCCAGCTCCCCGGACGGATCGTCGGGGAAAGCTTTCTTT.

The chain uses TRBV7-2 and TRBJ2-3; D not resolved. Germline CDR1 reads SGHTA; CDR2 reads FQGNSA. V gave up 2 bases and J gave up 7 bases, with 4 bases separating them. The CDR3 consists of 11 residues. In DNA, the CDR3 is TGTGCCAGCAGCTTATCTTATACGCAGTATTTT. Its protein product is CASSLSYTQYF.

The chain recombines TRBV15 with TRBJ1-4; tentatively, D is TRBD1 (6 bases). Trimming took off 0 bases at V and 1 base at J, with 12 bases between the two ends. This CDR3 spans 17 amino acids. Germline V lookup: CDR1 LNHNV, CDR2 YYDKDF (reference sequence). The CDR3 nucleotides read TGTGCCACCAGCAGAGATACCAGGGGAAGAACTAATGAAAAACTGTTTTTT. This translates into CATSRDTRGRTNEKLFF.

This chain links TRBV19 with TRBJ2-2, with 8 positions matching TRBD2. Trimming took 3 bases from V and 7 from J; bases not matched to a gene: 1. Germline V gives CDR1 LNHDA, CDR2 SQIVND (reference sequence). The CDR3 is 13 amino acids. CDR3 sequence (DNA): TGTGCCAGTAGTATCCTAGCGGGCGGGGAGCTGTTTTTT. It specifies CASSILAGGELFF.

This clone occurred a few times. J is TRBJ2-2 and V is TRBV7-9; weak D call: TRBD1 (5 bases). Trimming shortened V by 6 bases and J by 4 bases, and 12 bases separated the two germline ends. CDR3 length equals 14 residues. Germline V CDR1 and CDR2: SEHNR, FQNEAQ (reference sequence). CDR3 nucleotide sequence: TGTGCCAGCAGAGGGGCGTCGGGCACCGGGGAGCTGTTTTTT. Translation gives CASRGASGTGELFF.

V and J are TRBV7-8 and TRBJ1-2; D is perhaps TRBD1 (6 bases). V lost 5 bases and J 5 bases, leaving 12 bases between the germline ends. This CDR3 spans 13 amino acids. Germline V gene lookup returns CDR1 SGHVS and CDR2 FQNEAQ. As DNA, the CDR3 is TGTGCCAGCAGCCCCAGGGGTAATTATGGCTACACCTTC. Translating gives CASSPRGNYGYTF.

Comments on this clone: At one end the junction does not follow the germline gene, possibly because of a read error. The rearrangement joins TRBV7-7 to TRBJ2-2; D unclear. The length of the CDR3 is 13 residues. Germline-derived CDR1 and CDR2 are SSHAT and FNYEAQ (reference sequence). The CDR3 sequence: CASSLGTPGELFF. The CDR3 bases are TGTGCTAGCAGCTTAGGTACACCGGGGGAGCTGTTTTTT.

The chain combines TRBV5-1 with TRBJ2-7; tentatively, D is TRBD2 (5 bases). Trimming removed 4 bases from V and 4 bases from J, with 18 bases in between. Looked up from germline, CDR1 is SGHRS and CDR2 is YFSETQ. The CDR3 has 15 residues. The CDR3 loop reads CASSPNSGGPYEQYF. The CDR3 DNA reads as TGCGCCAGCAGCCCTAACTCAGGAGGACCTTACGAGCAGTACTTC.

J is TRBJ2-2 and V is TRBV6-2 or TRBV6-3; 7 bases are shared with TRBD2. The CDR3 consists of 18 residues. Germline trimming cut 2 bases from V and 4 bases from J; bases unmatched to any gene: 13. Germline CDR1 MNHEY, CDR2 SVGEGT. The chain's CDR3 is CASSYAGVPSDSTGELFF. The DNA of the CDR3 is TGTGCCAGCAGTTACGCGGGGGTACCCTCGGATAGCACCGGGGAGCTGTTTTTT.

As DNA, the CDR3 is TGCGCCAGCAGCTTGGGTCAGCGGGGAAAAGAGACCCAGTACTTC. Its translation is CASSLGQRGKETQYF. The chain carries TRBV5-1 and TRBJ2-5; 7 bases are shared with TRBD2. CDR1 is SGHRS, CDR2 YFSETQ, per germline. The CDR3 has 15 residues. The V segment lost 0 bases and the J segment 3 bases; nucleotides outside the gene matches: 5.

The gene calls are TRBV29-1 and TRBJ2-6; D is possibly TRBD2 (5 bases). Germline V CDR1 and CDR2: SQVTM, ANQGSEA. CDR3 length: 13 amino acids. Trimming removed 6 bases from V and 0 bases from J, with 6 bases in between. The CDR3 coding sequence is TGCAGCGTGGAGGACTCTGGGGCCAACGTCCTGACTTTC. Amino acid sequence: CSVEDSGANVLTF.

V usage is TRBV12-3 or TRBV12-4 and J usage is TRBJ2-7; TRBD2 aligns across 8 bases. The J segment lost 6 bases and the V segment lost 1 base, leaving 2 bases of the junction unmatched. This CDR3 is 13 amino acids long. The CDR3 nucleotides read TGTGCCAGCAGTTTAGTGCTAGCGGGCGAGCAGTACTTC. Protein: CASSLVLAGEQYF.

This clone was counted a single time. V usage is TRBV27 and J usage is TRBJ1-2, with TRBD1 identical over 7 bases. Germline-derived CDR1 and CDR2 are MNHEY and SMNVEV (reference sequence). This CDR3 has 14 amino acids. With V trimmed by 4 bases and J by 5 bases, 7 bases remained unmatched. For the CDR3, the DNA is TGTGCCAGCAGTTCTACCCTGACAGGGTATGGCTACACCTTC. Amino acid sequence: CASSSTLTGYGYTF.